This TCR beta chain derives from a study of quantifying T cell responses using KT2 cells. Study in general: Reverse transcription used primers in the TCR alpha and beta constant regions. Estimated efficiency of the T4 ligation step was above 9% under optimum conditions.

An oligo carrying a UMI was ligated to the cDNA 3' end. The first PCR ran about 4 cycles with an equimolar RC1.1 and RC1.2 beta primer mix. TCRdb processed the UMI-ligation and nested PCR reads anew with MiXCR; each CDR3 protein has one entry. The data contain 25,000 to 35,000 distinct CDR3 sequences, 10% of them seen just once; the ten biggest clones take up roughly 10%. At least ten counts were recorded for this clonotype. The CDR3 spans 13 residues. The germline CDR1 and CDR2 sequences are DFQATT and SNEGSKA (reference sequence). V lost 3 bases, J lost 0 bases, and 2 bases stayed unmatched. KT2, a clone with a known TCR, was spiked into unfractionated PBMC. KT2 cells were mixed with fixed PBMC numbers at varying ratios.

The source is a human donor. The V gene is TRBV20-1, the J gene TRBJ2-7; 7 nucleotides align to TRBD1. Sequenced material: PBMCs spiked with cells of the T cell clone KT2. CDR3 residues: CSARGQISYEQYF. CDR3 coding DNA: TGCAGTGCTAGGGGACAGATCTCCTACGAGCAGTACTTC.